This T cell receptor beta chain is drawn from a study of cytomegalovirus exposure and HLA in healthy donors (dated 2017 in TCRdb). Regarding the complete study: An earlier analysis of several hundred of the donors reported 250 to 300 Gb of sequence data and roughly 120 million unique TCR beta sequences obtained from around 190 million T cells. An early release covering roughly 640 HLA-typed donors comprised 250 to 350 gigabases of sequencing data and roughly 85 million unique TCR sequences. The genetic ancestry cluster associated with self-reported Caucasian donors included 70% to 85% of the 398 genotyped donors. The study aimed to test whether signatures of past pathogen exposure could be identified by cataloging public T cell receptors. The study used immunosequencing to profile the T cell repertoires of 666 subjects and linked those repertoires to cytomegalovirus serostatus. A separate validation cohort of roughly 130 different subjects was used in addition to the approximately 700-subject first cohort. High-throughput TCR immunosequencing, statistical association of individual TCRs with disease status, and machine learning were combined to predict cytomegalovirus infection status. A later analysis re-analyzed previously published TCR beta repertoires from 600 to 850 donors and added high-resolution HLA genotyping to study TCR occurrence patterns. Rather than using new phenotypic data, the later analysis identified candidate immune exposures from TCR beta sequences and from how often those sequences occurred across donors. To decide whether each TCR beta V gene segment behaved as functional or pseudogenic, an earlier analysis of some 540 of the donors relied on high-throughput TCR beta sequencing. Donor age, sex, ethnicity and CMV serostatus were collected together with the repertoire data. In a later genetic analysis, genome-wide SNP genotypes for about three fifths of the roughly 670 donors were used, and that subset was treated as a discovery cohort. All discovery cohort repertoires had been generated on a single sequencing platform. Both class I and class II loci were covered by HLA typing, at four-digit resolution. Typing coverage varied by locus: roughly 629-640 donors for A, B, C, DRB1 and DQB1; roughly 500 for DQA1; more than 600 for DPA1; roughly 450 for DPB1. Roughly five DR-DQ haplotypes were handled as single units for association and clustering because linkage in the cohort was strong. Across 300 to 500 genotyped donors of the cohort, an average of about 240,000 unique TCR beta nucleotide sequences per donor were sequenced, and roughly 20% of those sequences were non-productive.

In total, 666 healthy bone marrow donors made up the cohort. At the time of sampling, all cohort members were nominally healthy, though unrecorded immune exposures were likely present. The donor was CMV seronegative and was included in the group of 352 seronegative cohort members. A peripheral blood sample was provided by each donor, and peripheral blood mononuclear cells were used for TCR beta sequencing. Genomic DNA extraction from the blood cell samples was performed with the Qiagen DNeasy Blood Extraction Kit. Libraries came from the immunoSEQ multiplex PCR assay. A mixture of 60 forward primers for TCR Vbeta segments and 13 reverse primers for TCR Jbeta segments was used in the multiplex PCR. The CDR3 region of rearranged TCR beta genes was amplified from genomic DNA with a multiplex PCR assay. The amplified TCR beta libraries were sequenced on the Illumina HiSeq System as 87-base-pair reads. As for the original processing: A later analysis tallied around 80 million unique TCR beta chains across the 660 or so repertoires, and about 10 million of those chains were shared by two or more donors. A nearest-neighbor algorithm error-corrected the raw reads and collapsed the reads into unique sequences, merging closely related sequences to remove PCR and sequencing errors. V, D and J gene segments were assigned by aligning CDR3 sequences to IMGT reference sequences. For a sequence to be retained, a match of at least six nucleotides to both a V gene segment and a J gene segment was required. A rearrangement counted as productive if the CDR3 had no stop codons and remained in frame with V and J, and every other rearrangement counted as non-productive. Following IMGT convention, CDR3 was defined as the stretch from the second conserved V-encoded cysteine up to the conserved J-encoded phenylalanine. In an earlier analysis of around 540 of the donors, sequences lacking an unambiguous match to a single V gene segment were excluded. In an earlier analysis of a few hundred of the donors, a V segment was called functional when productive rearrangements were above 56.7%, and segregating when the standard deviation between donors exceeded 5%. A statistical classification framework was built for diagnosing cytomegalovirus status from the catalog of TCR beta chain sequences. A later analysis assigned V and J genes by comparing TCR nucleotide sequences with IMGT/GENE-DB human TR gene sequences. The TCRdist pipeline was used in a later analysis to assign CDR3 sequences and most-parsimonious VDJ recombination scenarios. A later analysis defined each TCR beta chain by its CDR3 amino acid sequence plus V-gene family, and excluded reads lacking a unique V-gene family. In a later analysis, 450 to 600 highly shared, low-generation-probability nucleotide sequences were removed to address suspected cross-contamination and a sequencing artifact. For each public chain, a later analysis derived a clonal expansion index from normalized ranks of inferred template counts within each repertoire. Generation probabilities in a later analysis came from a VDJ recombination model fitted to out-of-frame rearrangements, and those results were checked against IGoR. Hypergeometric tests were used in a later analysis to score TCR-TCR, TCR-HLA and TCR-CMV co-occurrence, with a repertoire-size bias correction applied to the TCR pairs. False discovery rates were estimated in a later analysis by permuting HLA or CMV assignments 20 times. In a later analysis, co-occurring TCRs were grouped using DBSCAN, with TCRdist sequence similarity added in when clustering inside HLA-allele-positive subsets. Repertoires with fewer than 30,000 or more than 120,000 public chains, plus five repertoires with anomalous nucleotide sharing, were excluded from co-occurrence clustering. Held by TCRdb, this immuneACCESS table contains in-frame sequences only and omits some clones. Under half of the omission traces to an unresolved V gene where checked; the cause of the rest is unknown. The V and J calls and clone size are taken from that table; D and trimming were inferred from the DNA. This sample is represented by roughly 230,000 clones; roughly 91% of them were singletons. The ten largest clones add up to about 1.8% of the sample.

Concerning this clone itself: There is no known antigen for this receptor. It has no much larger one-base neighbor in the sample; base qualities were not kept.

A distance of 6 bases separates the germline ends of V and J, which lose 1 base and 4 bases respectively. The germline V gene yields SGHAT for CDR1 and FQNNGV for CDR2. The CDR3 goes from the cysteine to the phenylalanine over 13 residues. The kept DNA is CDR3 alone, 39 bases in frame from the first base. Results and caveats for the whole study, not just this receptor: Because HLA typing was missing for some donors at each locus, association tests included only the typed subset. Some IMGT-functional V segments, including TRBV6-2 and TRBV6-3, could not be told apart with the 87-base-pair reads, so those segments were excluded. According to a later analysis, parvovirus B19, influenza, CMV and Epstein-Barr virus appeared linked to several top co-occurrence clusters. In a later analysis, HLA-associated TCR beta chains showed more clonal expansion and lower generation probabilities than non-associated chains that were equally common. V-gene and J-gene trimming of TCR beta chains was associated with a missense DCLRE1C variant in a later genetic analysis, and the association was replicated in an independent cohort. Across donors, most TCR sequences were observed very rarely, whereas some public TCRs were present in many individuals. A few of the identified cytomegalovirus-associated TCR beta chains were confirmed in vitro to be specific for cytomegalovirus antigens. Roughly uniform sequencing depth across donors was assumed in presence/absence analyses, although this assumption may not hold. Linkage disequilibrium might explain the correlated functional status among segregating V segments, but an unknown experimental factor could not be excluded. Immune exposure information for the cohort was limited to CMV serostatus. When HLA alleles, especially DR and DQ, strongly co-occurred, TCR associations were difficult to assign to individual alleles. A later analysis associated 15,000 to 20,000 TCR beta sequences with specific HLA alleles at a false discovery rate of 0.05. The sequencing pipeline was judged likely to have produced a cluster of highly shared sequence variants as a technical artifact. The study listed approximately 160 TCR beta chains as associated with cytomegalovirus. This cohort had only TCR beta chains sequenced, and the lack of alpha or paired-chain data limited which features could be detected. Because counts were too low, more than 15 rarely observed V segments, including chromosome 9 orphons, were left out of the earlier analysis of over 550 of the donors. A further reported finding was that TCR beta sequences accurately predicted the HLA-A and HLA-B alleles for most subjects in the first cohort. In a later analysis, TCR association rates were found to vary across HLA loci, with the most associated TCRs seen for DRB1 alleles and the fewest for HLA-C alleles. In an earlier analysis of more than 450 of the donors, most TCR beta V segments were observed in productive rearrangements about 87% or about 30% of the time, broadly matching IMGT annotations. The authors suggested that the approach could potentially be extended to other disease states and immunological phenotypes. The classifier was reported to diagnose cytomegalovirus status with high specificity and sensitivity in both the original and validation cohorts. In a later analysis, most CMV-associated TCR beta chains were found to appear HLA-restricted, with HLA associations seemingly driven largely by CMV exposure. A later genetic analysis reported fewer N-insertions in productive TCRs among donors in an Asian-associated ancestry cluster than the roughly 700-donor mean.

The sample was PBMCs. The rearranged chain carries TRBV11-2 and TRBJ2-3; TRBD2 is a possible D gene, resting on 6 matching bases. The source of this sequence is a girl aged 2 to 10 in good health and CMV-seronegative. CDR3 loop: CASSLGGADTQYF. The base sequence is TGTGCCAGCAGCTTAGGGGGGGCAGATACGCAGTATTTT.